A single TCR beta chain is shown here with its context. The data are from a study of OX40 agonist ivuxolimab in advanced cancers. Study details: With ivuxolimab, an agonistic anti-OX40 (CD134) antibody, patients were treated.

Generated by immunoSEQ multiplex PCR, the TCRdb table keeps only in-frame clones and is missing some. The sample shows roughly 79,000 clones, about 90% of them seen only once. V shed 5 bases, J shed 5 bases, and the junction held 8 bases outside the gene matches. Germline assignment: CDR1 LNHDA and CDR2 SQIVND (reference sequence). This CDR3 is 14 amino acids long. The rearrangement links TRBV19 to TRBJ2-5; 7 bases align to TRBD2. The receptor's source is an adult with an advanced solid tumor such as melanoma, head and neck, liver or kidney cancer. The sequences come from CD4+ or CD8+ T cells sorted from blood, collected in a trial of the OX40 agonist ivuxolimab. In DNA form, the CDR3 reads TGTGCCAGTAGTCCCTCGGGAGGAACGGAGACCCAGTACTTC. Translated: CASSPSGGTETQYF. Supplemented by reference TRBV19 and TRBJ2-5, the full variable domain reads DGGITQSPKYLFRKEGQNVTLSCEQNLNHDAMYWYRQDPGQGLRLIYYSQIVNDFQKGDIAEGYSVSREKKESFPLTVTSAQKNPTAFYLCASSPSGGTETQYFGPGTRLLVL.